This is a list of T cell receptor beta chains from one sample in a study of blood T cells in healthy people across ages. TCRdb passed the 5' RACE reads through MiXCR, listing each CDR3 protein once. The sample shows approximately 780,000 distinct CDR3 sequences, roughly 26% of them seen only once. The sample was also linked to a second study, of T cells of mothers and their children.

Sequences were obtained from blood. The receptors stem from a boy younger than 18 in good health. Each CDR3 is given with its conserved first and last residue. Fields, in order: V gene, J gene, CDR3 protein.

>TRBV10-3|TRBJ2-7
CAISEEQGHEQYF
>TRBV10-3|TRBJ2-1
CAITTPGQPNNEQFF
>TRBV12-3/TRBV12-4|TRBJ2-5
CASRVGLEMETQYF
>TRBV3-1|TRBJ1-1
CASSQGSFGVNTEAFF
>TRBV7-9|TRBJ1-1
CASSYTGDTEAFF
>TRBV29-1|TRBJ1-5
CSVERRNNQPQHF
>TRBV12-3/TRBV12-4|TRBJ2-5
CASRPGTGTFQETQYF
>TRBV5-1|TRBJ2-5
CASSPSGYQETQYF
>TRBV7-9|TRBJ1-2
CASTYNPNYGYTF
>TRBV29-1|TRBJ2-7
CSVETGGPDEQYF
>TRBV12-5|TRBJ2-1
CASGLVGSSGVSYNEQFF
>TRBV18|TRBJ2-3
CASSPRGVRTDTQYF
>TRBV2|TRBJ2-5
CASSLTSGRVETQYF
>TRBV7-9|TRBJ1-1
CASSLVGPEDEAFF
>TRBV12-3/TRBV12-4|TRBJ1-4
CASSRTDSREKLFF
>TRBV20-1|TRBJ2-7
CSARVPYEQYF
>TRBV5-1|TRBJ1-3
CASSRAGDSGNTIYF
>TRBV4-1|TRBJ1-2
CAGSQVGQGYGYTF
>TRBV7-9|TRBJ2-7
CASSSRDRGYEQYF
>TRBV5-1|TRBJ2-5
CASSLESGGDGTQYF
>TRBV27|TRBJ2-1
CASSLSAGGRNEQFF
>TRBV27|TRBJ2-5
CASSQQGWLRETQYF
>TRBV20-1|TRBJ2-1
CSVSGSGYNEQFF
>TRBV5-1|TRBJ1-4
CASSFSTAREEKLFF
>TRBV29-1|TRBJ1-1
CSVVITLNTEAFF
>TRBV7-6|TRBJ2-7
CASTPSGGSTYEQYF
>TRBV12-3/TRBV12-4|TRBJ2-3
CASSLGGRDTQYF
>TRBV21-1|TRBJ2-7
CASSKQGGYEQYF
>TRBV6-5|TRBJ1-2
CASSYSRQGTYGYTF
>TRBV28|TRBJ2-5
CASTKDRRETQYF
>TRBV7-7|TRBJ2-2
CASSLKPDTGELFF
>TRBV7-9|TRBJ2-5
CASSLPFAQETQYF
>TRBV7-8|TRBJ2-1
CASSLVPSGYNEQFF
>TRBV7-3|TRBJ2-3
CASSPLSGGDTQYF
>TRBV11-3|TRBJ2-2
CASSPGQVGTGELFF
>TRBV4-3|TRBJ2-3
CASSQEVREGLDTQYF
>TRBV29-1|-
CSGRTSGGSRNEQFF
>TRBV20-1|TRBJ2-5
CSAPRGLAGKSGTQYF
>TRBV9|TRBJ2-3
CASSVGLWTGSSTDTQYF
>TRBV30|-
CAWSVWGGHEQYF
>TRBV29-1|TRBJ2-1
CSVEGGESYNEQFF
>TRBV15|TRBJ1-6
CATRDNYNSPLHF